These T cell receptor beta chains were read from a single sample in a study of shared T cell receptors in the human thymus. Clones were sequenced by immunoSEQ multiplex PCR, and TCRdb holds only the in-frame ones, with some missing. The profile shows roughly 660,000 clones, over 75% of them singletons. The same data also contributed to another study, on human thymus T cells.

Input material: thymocytes. All receptors come from a boy under three years old with a congenital heart defect. The CDR3 runs from the conserved cysteine through the conserved F or W. Fields, in order: CDR3 protein, CDR3 DNA, V gene, clone size, J gene, D gene. The D gene is left open where the match is weak. Not all rows give a size; the values are once, few, many and, for expanded clones, a class.

CDR3aa: CASSIGTGGTANTEAFF
CDR3nt: TGTGCCAGTAGTATAGGAACGGGCGGGACGGCGAACACTGAAGCTTTCTTT
v_gene: TRBV19
abundance: -
j_gene: TRBJ1-1
d_gene: -

CDR3aa: CSGRFQETQYF
CDR3nt: TGCAGCGGGCGGTTTCAAGAGACCCAGTACTTC
v_gene: TRBV29-1
abundance: few
j_gene: TRBJ2-5
d_gene: -

CDR3aa: CASSRTARGEQYF
CDR3nt: TGTGCCAGCAGCCGGACCGCCCGGGGAGAGCAGTACTTC
v_gene: TRBV28
abundance: -
j_gene: TRBJ2-7
d_gene: -

CDR3aa: CASSQPPGQGANNEQFF
CDR3nt: TGTGCCAGCAGCCAACCCCCGGGACAGGGGGCAAACAATGAGCAGTTCTTC
v_gene: TRBV4-2
abundance: -
j_gene: TRBJ2-1
d_gene: TRBD1

CDR3aa: CASTPGQFSSGANVLTF
CDR3nt: TGTGCCTCTACACCGGGACAGTTTTCCTCTGGGGCCAACGTCCTGACTTTC
v_gene: TRBV10-3
abundance: -
j_gene: TRBJ2-6
d_gene: TRBD1

CDR3aa: CASSPRQGDTGELFF
CDR3nt: TGTGCCAGCAGCCCGCGACAGGGAGACACCGGGGAGCTGTTTTTT
v_gene: TRBV7-8
abundance: -
j_gene: TRBJ2-2
d_gene: TRBD1

CDR3aa: CASSPGLPDGPYNEQFF
CDR3nt: TGTGCTAGCAGCCCGGGACTACCCGACGGGCCTTACAATGAGCAGTTCTTC
v_gene: TRBV7-7
abundance: -
j_gene: TRBJ2-1
d_gene: TRBD2

CDR3aa: CASSPTPWTRYNEQFF
CDR3nt: TGTGCCAGCAGCCCCACTCCCTGGACAAGGTACAATGAGCAGTTCTTC
v_gene: TRBV5-6
abundance: -
j_gene: TRBJ2-1
d_gene: -

CDR3aa: CASSHPAVTGFGGNTEAFF
CDR3nt: TGTGCCAGCAGTCACCCAGCCGTCACAGGGTTTGGGGGTAACACTGAAGCTTTCTTT
v_gene: TRBV27
abundance: -
j_gene: TRBJ1-1
d_gene: -

CDR3aa: CASSQETGEQYF
CDR3nt: TGTGCCAGCAGCCAAGAAACGGGGGAGCAGTACTTC
v_gene: TRBV14
abundance: once
j_gene: TRBJ2-7
d_gene: -

CDR3aa: CASRPGTSGRAWGDTQYF
CDR3nt: TGTGCCAGCAGGCCCGGGACTAGCGGGAGGGCTTGGGGAGATACGCAGTATTTT
v_gene: TRBV27
abundance: -
j_gene: TRBJ2-3
d_gene: TRBD2

CDR3aa: CSAPGTTGYTF
CDR3nt: TGCAGTGCTCCCGGGACAACGGGCTACACCTTC
v_gene: TRBV20-1
abundance: -
j_gene: TRBJ1-2
d_gene: -

CDR3aa: CAWRGAGGTNEQFF
CDR3nt: TGTGCCTGGAGAGGAGCGGGAGGTACTAATGAGCAGTTCTTC
v_gene: TRBV30
abundance: -
j_gene: TRBJ2-1
d_gene: TRBD2

CDR3aa: CASSSVQEDTQYF
CDR3nt: TGTGCCAGCAGCTCTGTACAGGAAGATACGCAGTATTTT
v_gene: TRBV5-4
abundance: -
j_gene: TRBJ2-3
d_gene: -

CDR3aa: CASSPTSGSSYEQYF
CDR3nt: TGCGCCAGCAGCCCAACTAGCGGTAGCTCCTACGAGCAGTACTTC
v_gene: TRBV4-3
abundance: -
j_gene: TRBJ2-7
d_gene: TRBD2

CDR3aa: CASRGEKQPQHF
CDR3nt: TGTGCCAGCAGGGGGGAGAAACAGCCCCAGCATTTT
v_gene: TRBV19
abundance: -
j_gene: TRBJ1-5
d_gene: TRBD1